These T cell receptor beta chains were read from a single sample in a study of identical twins. TCRdb re-analysed the 5' RACE reads in MiXCR, keeping a single row per CDR3 protein. The table has some 730,000 distinct CDR3 sequences, over 15% seen once. This sample was shared with a second study, whose subject was T cells expressing NK-cell markers.

Sequenced input: PBMCs. These receptors were collected from a woman aged 18 to 35 in good health. Each CDR3 is given with its conserved first and last residue. A D gene is named only where the DNA matches it firmly. Rows give clone size only sometimes, using once, few, many, or a class for an expanded clone.

J gene: TRBJ2-1; clone size: many; V gene: TRBV7-8; D gene: TRBD1; CDR3 protein: CASSVRPDSGGNEQFF; CDR3 DNA: TGTGCCAGCAGCGTCCGTCCGGACTCAGGGGGCAATGAGCAGTTCTTC
J gene: TRBJ2-7; clone size: -; V gene: TRBV28; D gene: -; CDR3 protein: CASSPDGLGQYF; CDR3 DNA: TGTGCCAGCAGTCCGGACGGTCTCGGGCAGTACTTC
J gene: TRBJ2-1; clone size: -; V gene: TRBV3-1; D gene: -; CDR3 protein: CASSPRGGGSSYNEQFF; CDR3 DNA: TGTGCCAGCAGCCCTCGAGGGGGCGGGAGCTCCTACAATGAGCAGTTCTTC
J gene: TRBJ2-7; clone size: -; V gene: TRBV12-3/TRBV12-4; D gene: TRBD2; CDR3 protein: CASSQRLAGPYEQYF; CDR3 DNA: TGTGCCAGCAGTCAAAGACTAGCGGGACCCTACGAGCAGTACTTC
J gene: TRBJ2-5; clone size: -; V gene: TRBV15; D gene: TRBD2; CDR3 protein: CATSSKREGRVKETQYF; CDR3 DNA: TGTGCCACCAGCAGTAAGCGGGAGGGCCGGGTGAAAGAGACCCAGTACTTC
J gene: TRBJ2-1; clone size: few; V gene: TRBV30; D gene: -; CDR3 protein: CAWSARGDHYNEQFF; CDR3 DNA: TGTGCCTGGAGCGCTCGCGGGGACCATTACAATGAGCAGTTCTTC
J gene: TRBJ1-3; clone size: few; V gene: TRBV5-1; D gene: -; CDR3 protein: CASRELGISGNTIYF; CDR3 DNA: TGCGCCAGCCGCGAGTTGGGGATCTCTGGAAACACCATATATTTT
J gene: TRBJ2-7; clone size: once; V gene: TRBV7-9; D gene: TRBD2; CDR3 protein: CASSTGLGPYEQYF; CDR3 DNA: TGTGCCAGCAGCACAGGACTAGGACCCTACGAGCAGTACTTC
J gene: TRBJ2-5; clone size: few; V gene: TRBV6-1; D gene: -; CDR3 protein: CASRLLGRGETQYF; CDR3 DNA: TGTGCCAGCAGACTTCTGGGACGGGGAGAGACCCAGTACTTC
J gene: TRBJ2-7; clone size: few; V gene: TRBV20-1; D gene: TRBD1; CDR3 protein: CSARDLTGNEQYF; CDR3 DNA: TGCAGTGCTAGAGACCTGACAGGGAACGAGCAGTACTTC
J gene: TRBJ2-3; clone size: -; V gene: TRBV20-1; D gene: -; CDR3 protein: CSARDRLRGSVDTQYF; CDR3 DNA: TGCAGTGCTAGAGATCGGTTAAGGGGGAGCGTAGATACGCAGTATTTT
J gene: TRBJ1-1; clone size: few; V gene: TRBV6-2/TRBV6-3; D gene: -; CDR3 protein: CASRAAGYTEAFF; CDR3 DNA: TGTGCCAGCAGAGCCGCGGGTTACACTGAAGCTTTCTTT
J gene: TRBJ2-1; clone size: -; V gene: TRBV12-3/TRBV12-4; D gene: TRBD1; CDR3 protein: CASRPTGGVEQFF; CDR3 DNA: TGTGCCAGCAGGCCGACAGGGGGGGTTGAGCAGTTCTTC
J gene: TRBJ2-1; clone size: -; V gene: TRBV6-5; D gene: -; CDR3 protein: CASSYWASEYNEQFF; CDR3 DNA: TGTGCCAGCAGTTACTGGGCTAGCGAATACAATGAGCAGTTCTTC
J gene: TRBJ1-3; clone size: few; V gene: TRBV12-3/TRBV12-4; D gene: TRBD1; CDR3 protein: CASSSWTGTGNTIYF; CDR3 DNA: TGTGCCAGCAGTTCGTGGACAGGGACAGGAAACACCATATATTTT
J gene: TRBJ2-1; clone size: -; V gene: TRBV6-5; D gene: -; CDR3 protein: CASSYSARDTEQFF; CDR3 DNA: TGTGCCAGCAGTTACTCGGCCAGGGACACTGAGCAGTTCTTC
J gene: TRBJ2-1; clone size: -; V gene: TRBV29-1; D gene: TRBD1; CDR3 protein: CSGQRAGTGEGEQFF; CDR3 DNA: TGCAGCGGACAACGCGCCGGGACAGGGGAGGGTGAGCAGTTCTTC
J gene: TRBJ2-5; clone size: many; V gene: TRBV20-1; D gene: -; CDR3 protein: CSARGGTIPQETQYF; CDR3 DNA: TGCAGTGCTAGAGGCGGTACGATACCACAAGAGACCCAGTACTTC
J gene: TRBJ1-1; clone size: -; V gene: TRBV9; D gene: -; CDR3 protein: CASSVDLGTEAFF; CDR3 DNA: TGTGCCAGCAGCGTGGACTTGGGTACTGAAGCTTTCTTT
J gene: TRBJ2-4; clone size: few; V gene: TRBV12-3/TRBV12-4; D gene: -; CDR3 protein: CASSLVGSAKNIQYF; CDR3 DNA: TGTGCCAGCAGTTTAGTAGGGTCGGCCAAAAACATTCAGTACTTC
J gene: TRBJ2-7; clone size: -; V gene: TRBV20-1; D gene: -; CDR3 protein: CSARGGSDTYEQYF; CDR3 DNA: TGCAGTGCTAGAGGGGGGAGCGATACCTACGAGCAGTACTTC
J gene: TRBJ1-5; clone size: -; V gene: TRBV5-5; D gene: -; CDR3 protein: CASSTTGYSNQPQHF; CDR3 DNA: TGTGCCAGCAGCACTACAGGTTATAGCAATCAGCCCCAGCATTTT
J gene: TRBJ1-1; clone size: few; V gene: TRBV27; D gene: -; CDR3 protein: CASSLGGHLGRNTEAFF; CDR3 DNA: TGTGCCAGCAGTTTGGGGGGACACCTAGGGAGGAACACTGAAGCTTTCTTT
J gene: TRBJ2-3; clone size: -; V gene: TRBV3-1; D gene: TRBD2; CDR3 protein: CASSPVVAGGYF; CDR3 DNA: TGTGCCAGCAGCCCCGTGGTAGCGGGGGGATATTTT
J gene: TRBJ2-4; clone size: few; V gene: TRBV2; D gene: -; CDR3 protein: CASSDQLALAKNIQYF; CDR3 DNA: TGTGCCAGCAGTGATCAACTAGCCCTAGCCAAAAACATTCAGTACTTC
J gene: TRBJ2-5; clone size: -; V gene: TRBV7-6; D gene: TRBD2; CDR3 protein: CASSWVVGEGETQYF; CDR3 DNA: TGTGCCAGCAGCTGGGTGGTGGGGGAGGGGGAGACCCAGTACTTC
J gene: TRBJ1-1; clone size: -; V gene: TRBV20-1; D gene: -; CDR3 protein: CSAAAGIYTEAFF; CDR3 DNA: TGCAGTGCTGCAGCGGGAATATACACTGAAGCTTTCTTT
J gene: TRBJ2-1; clone size: few; V gene: TRBV4-3; D gene: -; CDR3 protein: CASSQDLYNEQFF; CDR3 DNA: TGCGCCAGCAGCCAAGATTTATACAATGAGCAGTTCTTC
J gene: TRBJ1-2; clone size: -; V gene: TRBV5-1; D gene: TRBD1; CDR3 protein: CASKDERQGANYGYTF; CDR3 DNA: TGCGCCAGCAAAGACGAACGACAGGGAGCTAACTATGGCTACACCTTC
J gene: TRBJ2-3; clone size: few; V gene: TRBV10-1; D gene: TRBD1; CDR3 protein: CASSTGTGASDTQYF; CDR3 DNA: TGCGCCAGCAGTACCGGGACAGGGGCCTCGGATACGCAGTATTTT
J gene: TRBJ2-3; clone size: -; V gene: TRBV15; D gene: -; CDR3 protein: CATSGTDTQYF; CDR3 DNA: TGTGCCACCAGCGGCACAGATACGCAGTATTTT
J gene: TRBJ1-2; clone size: -; V gene: TRBV5-1; D gene: -; CDR3 protein: CASSHTTDNYGYTF; CDR3 DNA: TGCGCCAGCAGCCATACGACGGATAACTATGGCTACACCTTC
J gene: TRBJ1-5; clone size: few; V gene: TRBV5-6; D gene: -; CDR3 protein: CASSSRELNQPQHF; CDR3 DNA: TGTGCCAGCAGCTCCCGGGAACTAAATCAGCCCCAGCATTTT
J gene: TRBJ2-7; clone size: -; V gene: TRBV29-1; D gene: -; CDR3 protein: CSVNGGVSYEQYF; CDR3 DNA: TGCAGCGTTAATGGAGGGGTCTCCTACGAGCAGTACTTC
J gene: TRBJ1-3; clone size: -; V gene: TRBV29-1; D gene: -; CDR3 protein: CSVQISGNTIYF; CDR3 DNA: TGCAGCGTTCAGATTTCTGGAAACACCATATATTTT
J gene: TRBJ2-7; clone size: once; V gene: TRBV14; D gene: TRBD1; CDR3 protein: CASSQGTGAPYEQYF; CDR3 DNA: TGTGCCAGCAGCCAAGGGACAGGAGCGCCCTACGAGCAGTACTTC
J gene: TRBJ2-7; clone size: many; V gene: TRBV12-3/TRBV12-4; D gene: -; CDR3 protein: CASSLLRIYEQYF; CDR3 DNA: TGTGCCAGCAGCCTGTTAAGGATCTACGAGCAGTACTTC
J gene: TRBJ1-1; clone size: few; V gene: TRBV4-3; D gene: TRBD1; CDR3 protein: CASSPQPGQGTGVAFF; CDR3 DNA: TGCGCCAGCAGCCCTCAACCGGGACAGGGGACTGGAGTGGCTTTCTTT
J gene: TRBJ2-2; clone size: -; V gene: TRBV20-1; D gene: -; CDR3 protein: CSAREGQGELFF; CDR3 DNA: TGCAGTGCTAGAGAGGGCCAAGGGGAGCTGTTTTTT
J gene: TRBJ2-5; clone size: -; V gene: TRBV20-1; D gene: TRBD1; CDR3 protein: CSASTLDRVSSKVETQYF; CDR3 DNA: TGCAGTGCTAGTACGCTCGACAGGGTCTCATCGAAGGTAGAGACCCAGTACTTC
J gene: TRBJ1-2; clone size: -; V gene: TRBV12-3/TRBV12-4; D gene: -; CDR3 protein: CASSFQALYGYTF; CDR3 DNA: TGTGCCAGCAGTTTCCAGGCGCTCTATGGCTACACCTTC
J gene: TRBJ2-5; clone size: few; V gene: TRBV5-6; D gene: TRBD1; CDR3 protein: CASSLGRQGETQYF; CDR3 DNA: TGTGCCAGCAGCTTGGGGCGACAGGGAGAGACCCAGTACTTC
J gene: TRBJ2-3; clone size: -; V gene: TRBV27; D gene: TRBD2; CDR3 protein: CASSGLAGRDTQYF; CDR3 DNA: TGTGCCAGCTCGGGACTAGCGGGGCGAGATACGCAGTATTTT
J gene: TRBJ2-2; clone size: many; V gene: TRBV12-3/TRBV12-4; D gene: TRBD2; CDR3 protein: CASSGLVTGELFF; CDR3 DNA: TGTGCCAGCAGCGGACTAGTTACCGGGGAGCTGTTTTTT
J gene: TRBJ1-1; clone size: -; V gene: TRBV6-1; D gene: -; CDR3 protein: CASRSASYTEAFF; CDR3 DNA: TGTGCCAGCAGGTCCGCCTCGTACACTGAAGCTTTCTTT
J gene: TRBJ2-1; clone size: few; V gene: TRBV15; D gene: -; CDR3 protein: CATSRAFSGSSSYNEQFF; CDR3 DNA: TGTGCCACCAGCAGAGCCTTTAGCGGATCAAGCTCCTACAATGAGCAGTTCTTC
J gene: TRBJ2-2; clone size: -; V gene: TRBV5-4; D gene: -; CDR3 protein: CASSSERDGELFF; CDR3 DNA: TGTGCCAGCAGCTCAGAAAGGGACGGGGAGCTGTTTTTT
J gene: TRBJ2-3; clone size: -; V gene: TRBV10-3; D gene: -; CDR3 protein: CAITEGLPTDTQYF; CDR3 DNA: TGTGCCATCACCGAGGGGCTGCCCACAGATACGCAGTATTTT
J gene: TRBJ2-1; clone size: -; V gene: TRBV12-3/TRBV12-4; D gene: TRBD1; CDR3 protein: CASSSTGDEEQFF; CDR3 DNA: TGTGCCAGCAGTTCCACAGGGGACGAGGAGCAGTTCTTC
J gene: TRBJ2-3; clone size: -; V gene: TRBV29-1; D gene: TRBD2; CDR3 protein: CSLFGSSTSGKDTQYF; CDR3 DNA: TGCAGCCTCTTTGGGTCCTCAACTAGCGGGAAAGATACGCAGTATTTT
J gene: TRBJ2-1; clone size: few; V gene: TRBV5-1; D gene: TRBD1; CDR3 protein: CASSSRQGSLEQFF; CDR3 DNA: TGCGCCAGCAGCTCAAGACAGGGATCTTTGGAGCAGTTCTTC
J gene: TRBJ2-3; clone size: few; V gene: TRBV20-1; D gene: -; CDR3 protein: CSAGGTGLTSADTQYF; CDR3 DNA: TGCAGTGCTGGCGGGACGGGACTGACTTCGGCAGATACGCAGTATTTT
J gene: TRBJ2-1; clone size: -; V gene: TRBV2; D gene: -; CDR3 protein: CASTLLGWTDEQFF; CDR3 DNA: TGTGCCAGCACCCTTTTGGGATGGACGGATGAGCAGTTCTTC
J gene: TRBJ2-1; clone size: many; V gene: TRBV7-9; D gene: TRBD2; CDR3 protein: CASGEGWNEQFF; CDR3 DNA: TGTGCCAGCGGGGAGGGATGGAATGAGCAGTTCTTC
J gene: TRBJ2-5; clone size: -; V gene: TRBV29-1; D gene: TRBD1; CDR3 protein: CSGDRSGETQYF; CDR3 DNA: TGCAGCGGGGACAGAAGCGGAGAGACCCAGTACTTC
J gene: TRBJ2-3; clone size: -; V gene: TRBV27; D gene: -; CDR3 protein: CASSSGRLTDTQYF; CDR3 DNA: TGTGCCAGCAGTTCTGGCAGACTCACAGATACGCAGTATTTT
J gene: TRBJ2-2; clone size: -; V gene: TRBV10-3; D gene: -; CDR3 protein: CAIGGLYTGELFF; CDR3 DNA: TGTGCCATCGGGGGATTGTACACCGGGGAGCTGTTTTTT